These 5 T cell receptor beta chains were all obtained from the same sample, sequenced in a study of blood T cell repertoires in COVID-19. TCRdb's copy holds only in-frame clones and misses some; the assay was immunoSEQ multiplex PCR. The sample has about 380,000 clones; 88% are singletons. The material sequenced was PBMCs or T cells enriched from blood (not recorded which). The receptors derive from a young woman who had recovered from COVID-19.

This clone was recorded only once. The J gene is TRBJ1-5, the V gene TRBV19; D call uncertain. The CDR3 is 13 amino acids. The germline gives CDR1 LNHDA, CDR2 SQIVND (reference sequence). Trimming cost V 4 bases and J 3 bases, with 7 bases left between them. CDR3 sequence (DNA): TGTGCCAGTAGTAACAGACACAATCAGCCCCAGCATTTT. Amino acids: CASSNRHNQPQHF.

V gene TRBV15 combines with J gene TRBJ2-7, with TRBD1 matching 8 bases. V shed 8 bases, J shed 7 bases, and the junction held 16 bases outside the gene matches. Germline assignment: CDR1 LNHNV and CDR2 YYDKDF (reference sequence). This CDR3 has 15 amino acids. The DNA for the CDR3 is TGTGCCACCCGGCTCGGGACAGGCGGGGTGTGGGAGCAGTACTTC. Protein sequence: CATRLGTGGVWEQYF.

The gene calls are TRBV18 and TRBJ2-1, with 7 nucleotides matching TRBD1. V lost 4 bases to trimming and J lost 7 bases; unmatched junction nucleotides: 10. Per the germline V gene, CDR1 is KGHSH and CDR2 is LQKENI. This CDR3 has 15 residues. This chain's CDR3 is CASSQATGVVNEQFF. DNA of the CDR3: TGTGCCAGCTCACAAGCTACAGGGGTTGTAAATGAGCAGTTCTTC.

This clone was observed a few times. V and J are TRBV4-2 and TRBJ1-4; D not resolved. The V and J ends lost 0 bases and 3 bases respectively, with 11 bases between them. From germline, CDR1 is LGHNA and CDR2 YNFKEQ. The CDR3 totals 16 residues. The CDR3 coding sequence is TGTGCCAGCAGCCAAGATTCACGCGTGTCTAATGAAAAACTGTTTTTT. It specifies CASSQDSRVSNEKLFF.

The chain carries TRBV27 and TRBJ1-2, with D perhaps TRBD1 (5 bases). Trimming left V 2 bases short and J 8 bases short, with 18 bases between. The CDR3 spans 15 residues. Germline assignment: CDR1 MNHEY and CDR2 SMNVEV (reference sequence). CDR3 in DNA: TGTGCCAGCAGTTTAGGAACGCAAGGGGCGCGGGGCTACACCTTC. Protein product: CASSLGTQGARGYTF.